This TCR beta chain was sequenced for a study of radiation and T cells in renal cell carcinoma. Background on the study: Nephrectomy followed 15 Gy stereotactic body radiation by 4 weeks.

The CDR3 contains 15 residues. With 0 bases removed from V and 2 bases from J, the gap between germline ends came to 9 bases. The V gene's germline CDR1 is SGHRS and CDR2 YFSETQ. Overall study findings and caveats: Pretreatment tumor biopsies were lacking, so baseline clonotypes are unknown. In blood, top tumor clones expanded by 2 weeks, shrinking by 4.

Here immunoSEQ multiplex PCR was the method, and the copy in TCRdb shows in-frame clones only, minus some. The data contain 90,000 to 100,000 clones, 75% to 90% of them seen just once; the ten biggest clones take up approximately 8%. Time point given: baseline pretreatment blood. Regarding treatment: 15 Gy SBRT to primary tumor, nephrectomy 4 weeks later. Blood was sampled at baseline, 2 weeks and 4 weeks after SBRT. This clone was detected only a few times. Its antigen is as yet unknown. Sequencing used blood, obtained from a patient whose treatment included radiotherapy and nephrectomy. The gene calls are TRBV5-1 and TRBJ2-1; perhaps D is TRBD1 or TRBD2 (5 bases each). The receptor was derived from a man between 50 and 59 years old with renal cell carcinoma. CDR3 coding DNA: TGCGCCAGCAGCTTGGTTGGGACCACCTACAATGAGCAGTTCTTC. It specifies CASSLVGTTYNEQFF. The full variable domain, its missing parts supplied by reference TRBV5-1 and TRBJ2-1, is KAGVTQTPRYLIKTRGQQVTLSCSPISGHRSVSWYQQTPGQGLQFLFEYFSETQRNKGNFPGRFSGRQFSNSRSEMNVSTLELGDSALYLCASSLVGTTYNEQFFGPGTRLTVL.